These 13 T cell receptor beta chains share one sample of origin, sequenced in a study of radiotherapy plus CTLA-4 blockade in lung cancer. Produced via immunoSEQ multiplex PCR; TCRdb's table is partial and in-frame only. The table records some 110,000 clones, roughly four fifths of them present only once. The starting material was peripheral blood, obtained from a patient treated with radiotherapy plus ipilimumab. The receptors here all came from a human donor with non-small cell lung cancer that progressed on radiotherapy plus ipilimumab. Some clones in this sample may be carry-over from other donors' samples.

The chain is built from TRBV5-4 and TRBJ1-4; tentatively, D is TRBD1 (6 bases). The V gene's germline CDR1 is SGHNT and CDR2 YYREEE (reference sequence). Deletions cut 4 bases from V and 0 bases from J, with 16 bases between. CDR3 length equals 17 residues. The CDR3 DNA reads TGTGCCAGCAGCCACTCAAGGGGGGGGACAACTAATGAAAAACTGTTTTTT. Protein sequence: CASSHSRGGTTNEKLFF.

This clone appeared a few times. The V gene is TRBV19, the J gene TRBJ2-3; 9 bases are a match to TRBD1. From germline, CDR1 is LNHDA and CDR2 SQIVND (reference sequence). This CDR3 contains 15 residues. Trimming took 4 bases from V and 3 from J; bases not matched to a gene: 5. CDR3 loop: CASSTHGQGTDTQYF. The CDR3 region has the DNA TGTGCCAGTAGTACCCATGGACAGGGGACAGATACGCAGTATTTT. Supplemented by reference TRBV19 and TRBJ2-3, the full variable domain reads DGGITQSPKYLFRKEGQNVTLSCEQNLNHDAMYWYRQDPGQGLRLIYYSQIVNDFQKGDIAEGYSVSREKKESFPLTVTSAQKNPTAFYLCASSTHGQGTDTQYFGPGTRLTVL.

The chain carries TRBV30 and TRBJ1-6; TRBD1 matches 9 bases. The length of the CDR3 is 15 residues. The germline gives CDR1 GTSNPN, CDR2 SVGIG (reference sequence). J lost 13 bases, V lost 4 bases, and 14 bases had no gene match. This CDR3 reads CAWNHMGQGPAPLHF. The CDR3 nucleotides read TGTGCCTGGAACCACATGGGACAGGGACCAGCGCCCCTCCACTTT.

The J gene is TRBJ2-7, the V gene TRBV4-3; 9 bases align to TRBD1. The CDR3 totals 13 residues. J lost 5 bases, V lost 3 bases, and 2 bases had no gene match. Germline V lookup: CDR1 LGHNA, CDR2 YSLEER. CDR3 sequence: CASSHRTGDEQYF. The CDR3 bases are TGCGCCAGCAGCCATCGGACAGGGGACGAGCAGTACTTC.

This chain joins TRBV29-1 and TRBJ1-1, with a weak D call TRBD1 (6 bases). Trimming took 5 bases from V and 8 from J, leaving 21 bases between them. Germline V gene data show CDR1 as SQVTM and CDR2 as ANQGSEA. The CDR3 consists of 14 residues. This chain's CDR3 is CSVKGDISEVEAFF. The CDR3 DNA reads as TGCAGCGTTAAGGGGGACATCTCGGAAGTAGAAGCTTTCTTT.

V and J are TRBV7-9 and TRBJ2-1; 9 nucleotides align to TRBD2. The germline gives CDR1 SEHNR, CDR2 FQNEAQ (reference sequence). V gave up 2 bases and J gave up 1 base; unmatched junction bases: 3. The CDR3 contains 16 residues. CDR3 in DNA: TGTGCCAGCAGCTTACCAGCGGGGGGTTCCTACAATGAGCAGTTCTTC. Its protein is CASSLPAGGSYNEQFF.

In this sample, this clone turned up a few times. The CDR3 protein is CAIRGGDGTYEQYF. The CDR3 nucleotides read TGTGCCATCAGGGGGGGGGACGGAACCTACGAGCAGTACTTC. The rearrangement joins TRBV10-3 to TRBJ2-7, with TRBD2 identical over 7 bases. V trimming: 6 bases; J trimming: 2 bases; junction bases outside the gene matches: 7. Germline values: CDR1 ENHRY, CDR2 SYGVKD. This CDR3 is 14 amino acids long.

The chain uses TRBV7-9 and TRBJ2-3; D is perhaps TRBD2 (6 bases). The CDR3 totals 13 residues. The germline gives CDR1 SEHNR, CDR2 FQNEAQ (reference sequence). V lost 3 bases to trimming and J lost 4 bases, with 8 bases between them. The CDR3 nucleotides are TGTGCCAGCAGCTTGTGGGGGGCAGATACGCAGTATTTT. It specifies CASSLWGADTQYF. Full variable domain (rest looked up from reference TRBV7-9 and TRBJ2-3): DTGVSQNPRHKITKRGQNVTFRCDPISEHNRLYWYRQTLGQGPEFLTYFQNEAQLEKSRLLSDRFSAERPKGSFSTLEIQRTEQGDSAMYLCASSLWGADTQYFGPGTRLTVL.

The chain has TRBV6-4 and TRBJ2-1; D remains unclear. In germline, CDR1 is MRHNA, CDR2 SNTAGT. Trimming took 8 bases from V and 10 from J, leaving 12 bases between them. The CDR3 sequence is 11 residues long. The CDR3 bases are TGTGCCAGCGGAAGATCTGGGGAGCAGTTCTTC. Its protein product is CASGRSGEQFF.

The chain uses TRBV7-3 and TRBJ2-3; 8 nucleotides match TRBD1. CDR1 is SGHTA, CDR2 FQGTGA, per germline. This CDR3 is built from 13 residues. With 5 bases clipped from V and 5 bases from J, the junction kept 3 bases outside the gene matches. CDR3 loop: CASSPRGRDTQYF. Written as DNA, the CDR3 is TGTGCCAGCAGCCCCAGGGGGCGAGATACGCAGTATTTT.

Concerning this clone itself: Additional DNA sequences in this sample encode the identical CDR3. The chain links TRBV6-6 to TRBJ2-3; no definite D call. Trimming stripped 6 bases from V and 2 bases from J, with 15 bases between. CDR1 and CDR2 from the germline V gene are MNHNY and SVGAGI (reference sequence). This CDR3 is 15 amino acids long. Here the CDR3 DNA reads TGTGCCAGCAGCCAGACATCCATCATCACAGATACGCAGTATTTT. As protein: CASSQTSIITDTQYF.

The gene calls are TRBV4-1 and TRBJ1-5; tentatively, D is TRBD1 (5 bases). This CDR3 has 14 residues. V shed 0 bases and J shed 5 bases, with 8 bases lying between them. Germline assignment: CDR1 MGHRA and CDR2 YSYEKL. The CDR3 sequence: CASSQDKGDQPQHF. CDR3 bases: TGCGCCAGCAGCCAAGATAAAGGGGATCAGCCCCAGCATTTT.

The chain couples TRBV6-5 to TRBJ1-1, with a tentative D call TRBD1 (6 bases). Trimming removed 0 bases from V and 4 bases from J, with 15 bases in between. Germline V lookup: CDR1 MNHEY, CDR2 SVGAGI. This CDR3 comprises 16 residues. The CDR3 spells CASSYSGGGRGTEAFF. The CDR3 DNA sequence: TGTGCCAGCAGTTACTCAGGGGGGGGGCGAGGCACTGAAGCTTTCTTT.